These 2 T cell receptor beta chains were sequenced from one sample in a study of cytomegalovirus exposure and HLA in healthy donors. Researchers ran the PCR with 60 Vbeta and 13 Jbeta primers. Generated by immunoSEQ multiplex PCR, the TCRdb table keeps only in-frame clones and is missing some. This sample has 120,000 or so clones, with 80% found just once. Sequenced: PBMCs. The source of these receptors is a man aged 35 to 55 in good health and CMV-seronegative.

The chain uses TRBV5-5 and TRBJ2-7; TRBD2 aligns across 9 bases. CDR3 length: 18 amino acids. The V gene end was trimmed by 2 bases and the J gene end by 1 base; junction bases not matched to a gene: 13. CDR1 SGHKS and CDR2 YYEKEE come from the germline V gene (reference sequence). DNA for the CDR3: TGTGCCAGCAGCTTTTGGGTCGGGCCGGGACTAGCTTCCTACGAGCAGTACTTC. It yields the protein CASSFWVGPGLASYEQYF.

The chain is built from TRBV7-3 and TRBJ2-1; tentatively, D is TRBD2 (6 bases). Germline CDR1 reads SGHTA; CDR2 reads FQGTGA. V was pared by 1 base and J by 4 bases, with 14 bases between. The CDR3 has 16 amino acids. CDR3 region: CASSLMVADSYNEQFF. CDR3 nucleotides: TGTGCCAGCAGCTTAATGGTAGCGGACTCTTACAATGAGCAGTTCTTC.